This T cell receptor (beta chain) was sequenced for a study of identical twins. Each donor was a healthy Caucasian. The CDR3 covers 13 residues. Germline V gene data show CDR1 as DFQATT and CDR2 as SNEGSKA (reference sequence). Trimming stripped 5 bases from V and 2 bases from J, with 12 bases between. Template switching created a universal primer site, and the cDNA included unique molecular identifiers. MiXCR was run by TCRdb on the 5' RACE reads, yielding one entry per CDR3 protein. The sample holds around 670,000 distinct CDR3 sequences, 5.5% to 7.5% seen once. This clonotype was seen ten or more times.

What was sequenced was naive T cells sorted from blood. The chain couples TRBV20-1 to TRBJ2-5, with D tentatively TRBD2 (6 bases). This TCR came from a man younger than 35 in good health. CDR3 sequence reads: CSARGTSQETQYF. For the CDR3, the DNA is TGCAGTGCTCGTGGGACTTCTCAAGAGACCCAGTACTTC.